This T cell receptor beta chain was captured in a study of blood T cell repertoires in COVID-19. Overall study context: From the United States, Italy and Spain came samples of acute and convalescent COVID-19.

TCRdb keeps only in-frame clones here, not all; method: immunoSEQ multiplex PCR. The repertoire consists of about 380,000 clones, with around 89% occurring once and the leading ten covering around 1.3%. The CDR3 has 13 residues. Deletions cut 8 bases from V and 2 bases from J, with 10 bases between. Germline CDR1 and CDR2: SEHNR and FQNEAQ (reference sequence). The chain has TRBV7-9 and TRBJ1-3; D remains unclear. Sequenced input: peripheral blood. The origin of this receptor is a man aged 35-49 years with acute or convalescent COVID-19. The CDR3 loop reads CASLSTAGNTIYF. CDR3 DNA: TGTGCCAGCTTATCCACGGCTGGAAACACCATATATTTT.